One and the same sample provided the 23 T cell receptor beta chains below, sequenced in a study of blood T cell repertoires in COVID-19. Only in-frame clones appear in the TCRdb table, and some are missing; sequencing was by immunoSEQ multiplex PCR. The sample shows more than 300,000 clones, 70% to 90% of them seen only once. Material for sequencing was PBMCs or T cells enriched from blood (not recorded which). The receptor set was obtained from a young woman who had recovered from COVID-19.

The genes are TRBV2 and TRBJ1-6, with 8 nucleotides matching TRBD1. This CDR3 has 15 residues. The V and J ends lost 4 bases and 4 bases, in that order; junction bases with no gene match: 3. The V gene's germline CDR1 is SNHLY and CDR2 FYNNEI. Here the CDR3 DNA reads TGTGCCAGCAGTGCTCAGGGGGCTTATAATTCACCCCTCCACTTT. This gives the protein CASSAQGAYNSPLHF.

V usage is TRBV30 and J usage is TRBJ1-2; no clear D gene. The CDR3 has 12 amino acids. Germline loops: CDR1 GTSNPN, CDR2 SVGIG (reference sequence). Between the trimmed V and J ends, which lost 1 base and 4 bases, there was a span of 7 bases. The DNA of the CDR3 is TGTGCCTGGAGTGCTACCTCCTATGGCTACACCTTC. This encodes CAWSATSYGYTF.

This clone was seen a single time. The J gene is TRBJ2-7, the V gene TRBV30; D call uncertain. V lost 1 base to trimming and J lost 6 bases, with 7 bases between them. The germline CDR1 and CDR2 sequences are GTSNPN and SVGIG (reference sequence). The CDR3 runs 11 residues. The CDR3 protein is CAWSASPEQYF. CDR3 nucleotide sequence: TGTGCCTGGAGTGCCTCCCCCGAGCAGTACTTC.

The V call is TRBV29-1, the J call TRBJ2-7; D ambiguous. Germline CDR1 SQVTM, CDR2 ANQGSEA. V was clipped by 6 bases and J by 3 bases, with 15 bases between them. The CDR3 contains 13 residues. CDR3 in amino acids: CSVGDSQGYEQYF. DNA for the CDR3: TGCAGCGTCGGCGACTCCCAAGGCTACGAGCAGTACTTC.

This sequence joins TRBV28 and TRBJ1-4; D gene uncertain. V was trimmed by 3 bases and J by 3 bases, leaving 20 bases between them. This CDR3 is built from 18 residues. Germline CDR1 MDHEN, CDR2 SYDVKM. The CDR3, as DNA: TGTGCCAGCAGTTTGGCGGTTGAGTTCGGGGTCGCTAATGAAAAACTGTTTTTT. Encoded protein: CASSLAVEFGVANEKLFF.

The gene calls are TRBV3-1 (or the pseudogene TRBV3-2) and TRBJ1-2; D ambiguous. Germline assignment: CDR1 LGHDT and CDR2 YNNKEL (reference sequence). The CDR3 runs 12 residues. The germline V and J ends were trimmed by 2 bases and 7 bases, with 8 bases remaining between them. The CDR3 DNA reads TGTGCCAGCAGCCAACCGGCAGGTGGCTACACCTTC. Amino acids: CASSQPAGGYTF.

The J gene is TRBJ2-5, the V gene TRBV5-1; TRBD1 matches at 8 bases. Germline V gives CDR1 SGHRS, CDR2 YFSETQ. CDR3 length: 14 amino acids. V was clipped by 6 bases and J by 5 bases; unmatched bases: 9. The CDR3 nucleotides are TGCGCCAGCATTCCCGGACAGGGCGGTGAGACCCAGTACTTC. It specifies CASIPGQGGETQYF.

The V gene is TRBV7-9, the J gene TRBJ1-5; maybe TRBD1 (6 bases). This CDR3 is built from 13 residues. V was trimmed by 5 bases and J by 8 bases, leaving 13 bases between them. From germline, CDR1 is SEHNR and CDR2 FQNEAQ (reference sequence). The DNA of the CDR3 is TGTGCCAGCAGCCCGGACAGTCGTGAGCCCCAGCATTTT. It encodes CASSPDSREPQHF.

The J gene is TRBJ1-2, the V gene TRBV6-5; 9 nucleotides align to TRBD1. Trimming at V came to 6 bases and at J to 7 bases, leaving 0 bases not matched to a gene. The CDR3 extends over 11 amino acids. From germline, CDR1 is MNHEY and CDR2 SVGAGI. CDR3 DNA: TGTGCCAGCAGGACAGGGGGTGGCTACACCTTC. Its translation: CASRTGGGYTF.

The chain joins TRBV4-2 to TRBJ2-3; 16 positions match TRBD2. V shed 4 bases and J 4 bases; nucleotides not matched to a gene: 2. Germline CDR1 is LGHNA and CDR2 is YNFKEQ. The CDR3 is 16 residues long. Here the CDR3 reads CASSPGTSGGADTQYF. CDR3 DNA sequence: TGTGCCAGCAGCCCCGGGACTAGCGGGGGGGCAGATACGCAGTATTTT.

The gene calls are TRBV2 and TRBJ1-4, with 7 bases fitting TRBD1. Germline V lookup: CDR1 SNHLY, CDR2 FYNNEI. This CDR3 region has 15 residues. Losses at the gene ends were 6 bases for V and 4 bases for J; bases not matched to a gene: 8. The CDR3 sequence is CASSAYRGSNEKLFF. DNA for the CDR3: TGTGCCAGCAGCGCCTACAGGGGAAGTAATGAAAAACTGTTTTTT.

The CDR3 DNA is TGTGCCAGCAGCCCGAGGGGTTCGGGACAGATCTCCTACGAGCAGTACTTC. Its translation: CASSPRGSGQISYEQYF. The J gene is TRBJ2-7, the V gene TRBV9, with TRBD1 matching over 7 bases. V gave up 4 bases and J gave up 0 bases; unmatched junction bases: 13. This CDR3 has 17 residues. CDR1 is SGDLS, CDR2 YYNGEE, per germline. Filled out from reference TRBV9 and TRBJ2-7, the complete variable domain reads DSGVTQTPKHLITATGQRVTLRCSPRSGDLSVYWYQQSLDQGLQFLIQYYNGEERAKGNILERFSAQQFPDLHSELNLSSLELGDSALYFCASSPRGSGQISYEQYFGPGTRLTVT.

The J gene is TRBJ2-7, the V gene TRBV6-5; 9 bases fit TRBD1. This CDR3 is 15 amino acids long. V lost 4 bases and J lost 5; bases outside the gene matches: 9. Germline V gene data show CDR1 as MNHEY and CDR2 as SVGAGI. CDR3 sequence (DNA): TGTGCCAGCAGTTTATCCGGGACAGGGTTCGACGAGCAGTACTTC. Amino acid sequence: CASSLSGTGFDEQYF.

The chain combines TRBV28 with TRBJ1-5; 9 bases line up with TRBD1. The CDR3 covers 16 residues. V was pared by 6 bases and J by 3 bases, with 9 bases of the junction left unmatched. Germline V gene data show CDR1 as MDHEN and CDR2 as SYDVKM. The DNA for the CDR3 is TGTGCCAGCAGATCCACTACAGGGGGCCTCAATCAGCCCCAGCATTTT. Translated: CASRSTTGGLNQPQHF. The whole variable domain, filled in from reference TRBV28 and TRBJ1-5, reads DVKVTQSSRYLVKRTGEKVFLECVQDMDHENMFWYRQDPGLGLRLIYFSYDVKMKEKGDIPEGYSVSREKKERFSLILESASTNQTSMYLCASRSTTGGLNQPQHFGDGTRLSIL.

In this sample, this clone is large. The sample contains more than one DNA sequence encoding this CDR3. The chain couples TRBV15 to TRBJ2-7, with unresolved D. Germline CDR1 LNHNV, CDR2 YYDKDF (reference sequence). V lost 0 bases and J lost 1, with 10 bases in between. The CDR3 is 15 residues long. CDR3 coding DNA: TGTGCCACCAGCAGAGATGGTTCCGGTTCCTACGAGCAGTACTTC. Protein product: CATSRDGSGSYEQYF.

This chain connects TRBV7-9 to TRBJ1-2, with D unresolved. In germline, CDR1 is SEHNR, CDR2 FQNEAQ (reference sequence). This CDR3 region has 12 residues. With 3 bases removed from V and 7 bases from J, the gap between germline ends came to 9 bases. The CDR3 sequence is CASSFVSFGYTF. The CDR3, as DNA: TGTGCCAGCAGCTTTGTTTCGTTTGGCTACACCTTC.

The chain has TRBV7-9 and TRBJ2-3; TRBD2 matches 10 bases. This CDR3 is built from 15 residues. The ends lost 2 bases at V and 4 bases at J; junction bases unmatched: 3. CDR1 and CDR2 (germline): SEHNR, FQNEAQ (reference sequence). CDR3 sequence: CASSLPLAGPDTQYF. In DNA form, the CDR3 reads TGTGCCAGCAGCTTACCACTAGCGGGGCCAGATACGCAGTATTTT.

The chain couples TRBV30 to TRBJ1-1; TRBD1 matches 8 bases. Per the germline V gene, CDR1 is GTSNPN and CDR2 is SVGIG (reference sequence). The CDR3 covers 13 residues. The trim removed 3 bases at V and 3 bases at J, leaving 3 bases unmatched. In nucleotides, the CDR3 is TGTGCCTGGAGACTACAGGGGGACACTGAAGCTTTCTTT. It yields the protein CAWRLQGDTEAFF.

The chain employs TRBV6-2 or TRBV6-3 and TRBJ2-1, with 7 bases that match TRBD1. The germline V gene encodes CDR1 MNHEY and CDR2 SVGEGT. After removal of 4 bases from V and 1 base from J, the junction contained 4 bases not matched to a gene. The CDR3 sequence is 15 residues long. CDR3 coding DNA: TGTGCCAGCAGTTCCGGACAGGTTTCCTACAATGAGCAGTTCTTC. This gives the protein CASSSGQVSYNEQFF.

V is TRBV12-3 or TRBV12-4 and J is TRBJ1-5, with D possibly being TRBD1 (6 bases). There are 13 residues in the CDR3. Between the trimmed V and J ends, which lost 4 bases and 7 bases, there was a span of 11 bases. The CDR3 sequence is CASSSQGSQPQHF. The CDR3 bases are TGTGCCAGCAGTTCGCAGGGGTCGCAGCCCCAGCATTTT.

The V call is TRBV30, the J call TRBJ1-1; TRBD1 might be the D (5 bases). Germline CDR1 and CDR2: GTSNPN and SVGIG (reference sequence). The CDR3 totals 11 residues. The V gene lost 7 bases and the J gene lost 3 bases, with 9 bases spanning the gap. The CDR3 DNA is TGTGCCTCATCCAGGGACACTGAAGCTTTCTTT. This gives the protein CASSRDTEAFF.

This clone was observed a handful of times. CDR3 sequence reads: CASSRGGANTGELFF. The CDR3 bases are TGCGCCAGCAGCCGAGGGGGAGCGAACACCGGGGAGCTGTTTTTT. The gene calls are TRBV10-2 and TRBJ2-2, with D possibly being TRBD1 (6 bases). The germline V gene encodes CDR1 WSHSY and CDR2 SAAADI. V dropped 6 bases and J dropped 0 bases, with 11 bases sitting between them. This CDR3 has 15 residues.

A few counts support this clone. The chain is built from TRBV28 and TRBJ1-1, with no clear D. The germline V gene encodes CDR1 MDHEN and CDR2 SYDVKM. The CDR3 runs 12 residues. V lost 5 bases, J lost 3 bases, and 7 bases lay in between. DNA for the CDR3: TGTGCCAGCAGTCCCGGAGACACTGAAGCTTTCTTT. The encoded protein is CASSPGDTEAFF.